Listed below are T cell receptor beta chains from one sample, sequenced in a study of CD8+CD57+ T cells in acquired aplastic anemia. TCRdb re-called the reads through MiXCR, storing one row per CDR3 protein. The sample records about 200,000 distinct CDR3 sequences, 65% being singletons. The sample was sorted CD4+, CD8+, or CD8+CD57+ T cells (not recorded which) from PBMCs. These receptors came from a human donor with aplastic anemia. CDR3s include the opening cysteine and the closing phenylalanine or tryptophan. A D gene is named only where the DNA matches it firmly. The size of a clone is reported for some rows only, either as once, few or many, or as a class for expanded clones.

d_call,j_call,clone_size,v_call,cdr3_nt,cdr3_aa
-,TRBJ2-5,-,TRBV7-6,TGTGCCAGCAGCTTACCGCACAGGTCTCTAAAGACCCAGTACTTC,CASSLPHRSLKTQYF
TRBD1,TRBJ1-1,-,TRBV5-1,TGCGCCAGCAGCTTCGGGACAGGGGGCCGGAACACTGAAGCTTTCTTT,CASSFGTGGRNTEAFF
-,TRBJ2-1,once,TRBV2,TGTGCCAGCAGTGAAGCTATCCAGCAAGGGGTTGAGCAGTTCTTC,CASSEAIQQGVEQFF
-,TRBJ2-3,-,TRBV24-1,TGTGCCACAAGTGATTTGATGGGGAGCGGAAGCACAGATACGCAGTATTTT,CATSDLMGSGSTDTQYF
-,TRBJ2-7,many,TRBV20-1,TGCAGTGCTAGAGACTCGGGACCCTGGTACGAGCAGTACTTC,CSARDSGPWYEQYF
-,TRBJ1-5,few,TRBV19,TGTGCCACTGGGGGGACGGGGCGGCAGCCCCAGCATTTT,CATGGTGRQPQHF
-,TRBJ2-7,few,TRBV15,TGTGCCACCAGCAGCTCCATGGGATACGAGCAGTACTTC,CATSSSMGYEQYF
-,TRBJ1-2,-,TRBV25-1,TGTGCCAGCAGTGCAGGAGCTAACTATGGCTACACCTTC,CASSAGANYGYTF
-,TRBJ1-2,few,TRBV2,TGTGCCAGCAGACAGGTCCTATCGATTAACTATGGCTACACCTTC,CASRQVLSINYGYTF
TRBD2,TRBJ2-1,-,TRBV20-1,TGCAGTGCCCGACTAGCGGGGGGAGATGAGCAGTTCTTC,CSARLAGGDEQFF
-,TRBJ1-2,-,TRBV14,TGTGCCAGCAGCCAAAGGGATGGCTACACCTTC,CASSQRDGYTF
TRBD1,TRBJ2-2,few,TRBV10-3,TGTGCCATCAGTCCCGACAGGGCGCAGACCGGGGAGCTGTTTTTT,CAISPDRAQTGELFF
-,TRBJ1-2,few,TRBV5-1,TGCGCCAGCAGCTTGGACGGACCCTCTGGAGGCTACACCTTC,CASSLDGPSGGYTF
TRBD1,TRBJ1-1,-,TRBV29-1,TGCAGCGTTGCCGTTCGACAGGGGGTTCCCTTGGACACTGAAGCTTTCTTT,CSVAVRQGVPLDTEAFF
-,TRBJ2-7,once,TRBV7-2,TGTGCCAGCAGCCCCGGGGGAACCTACGAGCAGTACTTC,CASSPGGTYEQYF
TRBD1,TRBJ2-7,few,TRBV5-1,TGCGCCAGCAGCTTGGACAGGGGGTTGCAGTACTTC,CASSLDRGLQYF